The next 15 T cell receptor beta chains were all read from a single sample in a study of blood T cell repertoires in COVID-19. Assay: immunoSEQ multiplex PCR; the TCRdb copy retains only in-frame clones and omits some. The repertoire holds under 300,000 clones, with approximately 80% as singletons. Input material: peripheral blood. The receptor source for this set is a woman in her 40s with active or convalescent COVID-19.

The CDR3 loop is CASSQVGGYNEQFF. In DNA form, the CDR3 reads TGTGCCAGCAGCCAGGTGGGGGGCTACAATGAGCAGTTCTTC. V and J are TRBV14 and TRBJ2-1, with D perhaps TRBD2 (6 bases). CDR1 SGHDN and CDR2 FVKESK come from the germline V gene. Trimming cost V 3 bases and J 3 bases, with 9 bases left between them. The CDR3 length is 14 residues. Supplemented by reference TRBV14 and TRBJ2-1, the full variable domain reads EAGVTQFPSHSVIEKGQTVTLRCDPISGHDNLYWYRRVMGKEIKFLLHFVKESKQDESGMPNNRFLAERTGGTYSTLKVQPAELEDSGVYFCASSQVGGYNEQFFGPGTRLTVL.

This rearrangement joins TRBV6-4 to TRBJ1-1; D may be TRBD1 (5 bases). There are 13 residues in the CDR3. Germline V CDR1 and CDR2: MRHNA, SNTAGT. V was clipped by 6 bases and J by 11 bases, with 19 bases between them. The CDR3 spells CASSQGIGTFAFF. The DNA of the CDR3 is TGTGCCAGCAGCCAGGGAATCGGAACCTTTGCTTTCTTT.

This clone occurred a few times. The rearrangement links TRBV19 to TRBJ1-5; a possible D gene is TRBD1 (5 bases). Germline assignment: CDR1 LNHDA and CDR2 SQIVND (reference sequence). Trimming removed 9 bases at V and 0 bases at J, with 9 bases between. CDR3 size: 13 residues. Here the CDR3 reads CASDSYSNQPQHF. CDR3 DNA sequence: TGTGCCAGCGACAGCTATAGCAATCAGCCCCAGCATTTT.

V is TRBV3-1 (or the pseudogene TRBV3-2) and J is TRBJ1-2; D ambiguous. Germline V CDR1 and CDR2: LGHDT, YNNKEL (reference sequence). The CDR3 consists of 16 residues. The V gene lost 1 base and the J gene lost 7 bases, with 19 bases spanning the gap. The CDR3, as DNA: TGTGCCAGCAGCCAAGGTGGGGAGTCCGACTTTGGTGGCTACACCTTC. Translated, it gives CASSQGGESDFGGYTF.

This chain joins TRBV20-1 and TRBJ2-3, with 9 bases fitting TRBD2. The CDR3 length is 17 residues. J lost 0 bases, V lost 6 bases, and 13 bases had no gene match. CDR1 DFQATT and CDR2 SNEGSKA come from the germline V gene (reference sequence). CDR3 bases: TGCAGTGCCAGTGTTCAGCGGGGGGTTTCTAGCACAGATACGCAGTATTTT. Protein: CSASVQRGVSSTDTQYF.

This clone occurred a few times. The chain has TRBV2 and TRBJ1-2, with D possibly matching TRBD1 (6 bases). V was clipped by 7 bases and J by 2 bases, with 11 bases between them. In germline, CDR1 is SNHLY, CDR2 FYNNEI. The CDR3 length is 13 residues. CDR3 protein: CASKQGPNYGYTF. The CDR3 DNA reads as TGTGCCAGCAAACAGGGACCAAACTATGGCTACACCTTC.

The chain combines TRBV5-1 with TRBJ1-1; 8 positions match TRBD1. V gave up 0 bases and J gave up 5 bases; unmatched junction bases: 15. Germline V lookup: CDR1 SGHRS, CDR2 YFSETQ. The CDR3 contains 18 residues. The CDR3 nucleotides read TGCGCCAGCAGCTTGGGACAGGGGCTGTATCAATTTGTGACTGAAGCTTTCTTT. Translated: CASSLGQGLYQFVTEAFF.

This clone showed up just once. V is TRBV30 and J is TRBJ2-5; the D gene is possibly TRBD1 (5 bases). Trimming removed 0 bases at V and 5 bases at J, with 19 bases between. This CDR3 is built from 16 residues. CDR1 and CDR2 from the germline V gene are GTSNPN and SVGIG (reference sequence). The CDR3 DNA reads TGTGCCTGGAGTGTACGTCGCTTCATAGCAGGGGAGACCCAGTACTTC. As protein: CAWSVRRFIAGETQYF.

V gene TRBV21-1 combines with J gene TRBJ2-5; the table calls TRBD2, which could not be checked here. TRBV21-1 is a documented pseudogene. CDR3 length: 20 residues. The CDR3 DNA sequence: TGTGCCAGCAGCAAAGGGGACACCTTCTTGGCACTAGCGGGGGGGGAGACCCAGTACTTC. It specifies CASSKGDTFLALAGGETQYF.

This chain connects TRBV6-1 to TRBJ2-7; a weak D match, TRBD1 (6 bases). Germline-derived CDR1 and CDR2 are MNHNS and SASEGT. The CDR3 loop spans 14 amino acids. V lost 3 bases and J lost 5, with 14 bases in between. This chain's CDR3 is CASSDGNRVHEQYF. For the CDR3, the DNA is TGTGCCAGCAGTGATGGTAACAGGGTCCACGAGCAGTACTTC.

As DNA, the CDR3 is TGTGCCAGCACCAAGTCGGGTCTGGTTACGCAGTATTTT. The encoded protein is CASTKSGLVTQYF. V and J are TRBV6-5 and TRBJ2-3; D not resolved. There are 13 residues in the CDR3. Germline CDR1 MNHEY, CDR2 SVGAGI. Trimming shortened V by 7 bases and J by 8 bases, and 16 bases separated the two germline ends.

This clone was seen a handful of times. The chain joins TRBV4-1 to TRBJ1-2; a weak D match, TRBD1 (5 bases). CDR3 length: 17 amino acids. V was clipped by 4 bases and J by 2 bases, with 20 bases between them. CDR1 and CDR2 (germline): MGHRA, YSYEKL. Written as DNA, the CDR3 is TGCGCCAGCAGCCTCCCCCGGGCTGGGGGGGAAAACTATGGCTACACCTTC. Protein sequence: CASSLPRAGGENYGYTF.

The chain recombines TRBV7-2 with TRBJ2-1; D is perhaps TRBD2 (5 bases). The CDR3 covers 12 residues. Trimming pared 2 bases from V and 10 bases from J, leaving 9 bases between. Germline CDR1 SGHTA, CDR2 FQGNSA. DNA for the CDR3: TGTGCCAGCAGCTTACTAGCCTGGGAGCAGTTCTTC. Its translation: CASSLLAWEQFF.

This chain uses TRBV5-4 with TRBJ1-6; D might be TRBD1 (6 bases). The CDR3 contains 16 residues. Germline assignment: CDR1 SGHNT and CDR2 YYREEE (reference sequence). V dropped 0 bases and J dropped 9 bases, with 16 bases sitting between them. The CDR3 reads CASSLGSAGERSPLHF. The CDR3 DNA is TGTGCCAGCAGCTTGGGTTCGGCAGGGGAACGTTCACCCCTCCACTTT.

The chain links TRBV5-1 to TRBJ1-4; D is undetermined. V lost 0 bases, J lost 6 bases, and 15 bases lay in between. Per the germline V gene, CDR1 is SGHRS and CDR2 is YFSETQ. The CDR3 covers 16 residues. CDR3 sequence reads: CASSLVVGNQDEKLFF. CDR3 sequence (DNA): TGCGCCAGCAGCTTGGTGGTCGGGAACCAAGATGAAAAACTGTTTTTT.